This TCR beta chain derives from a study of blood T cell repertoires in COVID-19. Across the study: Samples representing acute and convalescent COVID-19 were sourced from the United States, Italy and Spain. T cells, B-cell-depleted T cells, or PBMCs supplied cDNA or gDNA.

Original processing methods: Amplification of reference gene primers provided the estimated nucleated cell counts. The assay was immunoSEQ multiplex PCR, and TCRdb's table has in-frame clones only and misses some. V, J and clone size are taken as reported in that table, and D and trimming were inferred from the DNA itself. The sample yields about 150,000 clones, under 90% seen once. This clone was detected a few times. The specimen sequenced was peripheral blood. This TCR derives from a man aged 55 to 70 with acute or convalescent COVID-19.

DNA of the CDR3: TGCAGCGTTCCCCACAGGGAACAAGAGACCCAGTACTTC. Translating gives CSVPHREQETQYF. The genes are TRBV29-1 and TRBJ2-5; a weak D match, TRBD1 (6 bases). Germline lookup yields CDR1 SQVTM and CDR2 ANQGSEA. The CDR3 covers 13 residues. V was clipped by 5 bases and J by 2 bases, with 12 bases between them.